This record covers a single TCR beta chain. This clonotype has more than one count but fewer than ten. This receptor's antigen is unknown. No much larger clonotype is one base removed from it; base qualities were not supplied. These data come from a study of T cells in Graves' hyperthyroidism and ophthalmopathy (dated by TCRdb to 2018 to 2020). A note on the overall study: Peripheral blood was sampled at the time of initial diagnosis, prior to any treatment. Once sampling was done, hyperthyroidism patients were given methimazole at a starting dose of 30 mg daily, whereas ophthalmopathy patients were given high-dose intravenous methylprednisolone. In addition, the study compared T-cell repertoires in thyroid tissue and in blood from six Graves' hyperthyroidism patients. The 100 or so discovery patients were divided at random into training and test sets in a 7:3 ratio. An independent validation cohort of around 19 hyperthyroidism patients and roughly 16 patients who later progressed to ophthalmopathy tested prospective prediction of ophthalmopathy. The paper reports TCR Vbeta CDR3 sequencing of some 140 peripheral blood samples: around 41 ophthalmopathy, about 75 hyperthyroidism and roughly 17 progressor patients. To identify distinguishing TCR V-J signatures, a discovery cohort of around 98 patients was used, comprising some 43 with Graves' ophthalmopathy and about 59 with stable Graves' hyperthyroidism. The investigation overall reported the following: No statistical method was used to fix the sample size in advance, and group allocation was not hidden from the investigators. Most expanded thyroid clonotypes (frequency above 0.001) were also detected in blood, suggesting blood repertoires may reflect thyroid immune responses. In cross-validation, a model built on a 13 V-J signature told ophthalmopathy apart from stable hyperthyroidism with 87.88% sensitivity and roughly 82% specificity, and in testing the same model reached 80%/75%. In validation, the model predicted progression to ophthalmopathy with 60% to 71% sensitivity and approximately 78% specificity, a median of roughly seven months before onset.

TCR beta CDR3 regions were amplified from RNA transcripts. For the first round of RT-PCR on the TCR CDR3, the HTBI primer set was used together with the Qiagen OneStep RT-PCR kit. A second multiplex PCR round built the libraries, followed by size selection and purification. Sequencing of the libraries was done on an Illumina HiSeq2000 using paired-end 100 bp reads. Turning to the authors' computational methods: SOAPnuke was used to process the raw data, removing reads that contained adapters or uncalled bases, had a mean Phred below 15, or lacked an exact match to the constant primer or identifier. High-quality paired reads were merged with COPE v1.2.5, and unique nucleotide sequences were defined as clonotypes. MiTCR v1.1 was used to align the clonotypes against IMGT TRBV, TRBD and TRBJ reference segments. The analysis included only V-J combinations with a frequency above 0.0001, which together covered approximately 99% of the repertoires. The TCS score was defined as the ratio of F50 (clonal expansion) to E x V (chaos), calculated using BLOSUM62-based TCRdist between CDR3 peptides within each V-J. Welch's t-statistics and random forest reduced around 510 V-J features to 10 to 15, which were used in a naive Bayes classifier (R e1071). The public reads were run again by TCRdb, first through fastp at Q25 and then through MiXCR, and only productive beta chains were kept. Identical CDR3 protein sequences are pooled into one entry, listed with their most common genes and DNA. In this record, the V and J calls reflect TCRdb's handling and not the investigators' own analysis. The sample yields more than 500,000 distinct CDR3 sequences; 15% to 20% were counted once. The top ten clones comprise about 31% of the sample.

Ophthalmopathy patients had moderately to severely active disease, with a Clinical Activity Score of 3 or more, a NOSPECS grade of 4 or more, and a disease duration of less than 3 months. Patients with uncontrolled infections, other autoimmune diseases, pregnancy or lactation were excluded. Diagnoses were based on clinical symptoms, serum thyroxine and TRAb, thyroid ultrasound and orbital computed tomography. PBMCs were separated from 10 ml of fresh peripheral blood using Ficoll-Paque density gradient centrifugation. Total RNA was extracted using Trizol reagent, and RNA quality was assessed on an Agilent 2100 Bioanalyzer. The source of this sequence is a woman aged 30 to 39 with Graves' ophthalmopathy. Sequenced input: blood.

CDR3 loop: CASSEVGAGQTQYF. The DNA is TGTGCCAGCAGTGAAGTAGGGGCGGGGCAGACCCAGTACTTC. The chain couples TRBV25-1 to TRBJ2-5, and perhaps TRBD2 as D gene, on 6 matching bases. V is pared back by 2 bases and J by 6 bases, with 13 bases lying between the germline termini. The germline V gene encodes CDR1 MGHDK and CDR2 SYGVNS. The CDR3 contains 14 residues, cysteine and phenylalanine counted. The DNA shown is the 42-base CDR3, in frame from base 1.